What follows are 32 T cell receptor beta chains derived from one specimen sequenced in a study of read filtering for tumor transcriptome and immune sequencing. This library used roughly 430 ng RNA and molecular barcoded adaptors spanning alpha/delta and beta/gamma chains. A single record per CDR3 protein comes from TCRdb applying MiXCR to the reads. The profile shows more than 30,000 distinct CDR3 sequences, approximately 14% of them singletons. The sample comprised a population of CD138-negative cells sorted from bone marrow. These receptors were collected from a donor over 35 with multiple myeloma.

This clonotype was detected ten times or more. This chain uses TRBV7-8 with TRBJ1-4; maybe TRBD1 (5 bases). CDR1 is SGHVS, CDR2 FQNEAQ, per germline. The V end was cut by 0 bases, the J end by 6 bases, with 5 bases between. This CDR3 is 13 amino acids long. In DNA, the CDR3 is TGTGCCAGCAGCTTAGCGGGGGATGAAAAACTGTTTTTT. It codes for CASSLAGDEKLFF.

This clonotype came up a few times. The chain has TRBV2 and TRBJ2-3, with D unresolved. The CDR3 has 12 residues. The germline gives CDR1 SNHLY, CDR2 FYNNEI. V lost 2 bases and J lost 2, with 2 bases in between. CDR3 sequence: CASSEPTDTQYF. CDR3 sequence (DNA): TGTGCCAGCAGTGAACCCACAGATACGCAGTATTTT.

Note on this clonotype: This may be a read error, as it is one base from a much larger clone. The chain joins TRBV12-3 or TRBV12-4 to TRBJ2-2; D possibly corresponds to TRBD1 (6 bases). The CDR3 is 16 amino acids. The CDR3: CASSLRSRGNAGEPFF. As DNA, the CDR3 is TGTGCCAGCAGTTTAAGAAGCAGGGGAAACGCCGGGGAGCCGTTTTTT.

Concerning this clonotype: This may come from a read error, since a much larger clone is one base off. Lacking the conserved final phenylalanine or tryptophan, this CDR3 likely reflects a read error. This chain links TRBV29-1 with TRBJ2-7; the D gene could be TRBD1 or TRBD2 (6 bases each). The germline V gene has CDR1 SQVTM and CDR2 ANQGSEA. This CDR3 is built from 11 residues. The germline V and J ends were trimmed by 7 bases and 7 bases, with 14 bases remaining between them. The CDR3 DNA follows: TGCAGCGCGGAGGGGGGAAGGGAGCAGTACTAC. Its protein product is CSAEGGREQYY.

Many counts were recorded for this clonotype. The chain links TRBV29-1 to TRBJ2-7, with D possibly being TRBD1 (6 bases). CDR3 length: 13 amino acids. Looked up from germline, CDR1 is SQVTM and CDR2 is ANQGSEA. Trimming removed 7 bases from V and 5 bases from J, with 18 bases in between. The CDR3 loop is CSANRAPNDEQYF. The CDR3 nucleotides are TGCAGCGCGAACAGGGCCCCAAATGACGAGCAGTACTTC.

This clonotype occurred many times. This chain links TRBV2 with TRBJ2-1; 8 bases fit TRBD2. The CDR3 totals 14 residues. The V gene's germline CDR1 is SNHLY and CDR2 FYNNEI. CDR3 sequence reads: CAKASTSVVNEQFF. The CDR3 region has the DNA TGTGCTAAAGCATCGACTAGCGTAGTCAATGAGCAGTTCTTC.

This clonotype was seen many times. Given a much more abundant clone one base away, this may be a read error. The chain couples TRBV6-6 to TRBJ2-3; D uncertain. This CDR3 is built from 13 residues. The germline V and J ends were trimmed by 2 bases and 6 bases, with 9 bases remaining between them. Germline CDR1 and CDR2: MNHNY and SVGAGI (reference sequence). The DNA for the CDR3 is TGTGCCAGCAGTTACCTAACTGTGGATACGCAGTATTTT. This codes for CASSYLTVDTQYF.

This clonotype appeared many times. V usage is TRBV30 and J usage is TRBJ2-1; TRBD1 matches 9 bases. Germline lookup yields CDR1 GTSNPN and CDR2 SVGIG (reference sequence). After removal of 0 bases from V and 12 bases from J, the junction contained 6 bases not matched to a gene. The CDR3 spans 13 residues. The CDR3 reads CAWSVRPGQGQFF. In DNA, the CDR3 is TGTGCCTGGAGTGTTCGACCGGGACAGGGGCAGTTCTTC. Full variable domain (rest looked up from reference TRBV30 and TRBJ2-1): SQTIHQWPATLVQPVGSPLSLECTVEGTSNPNLYWYRQAAGRGLQLLFYSVGIGQISSEVPQNLSASRPQDRQFILSSKKLLLSDSGFYLCAWSVRPGQGQFFGPGTRLTVL.

This clonotype was detected ten times or more. The chain couples TRBV6-5 to TRBJ2-7; no firm D call. With 5 bases removed from V and 0 bases from J, the gap between germline ends came to 11 bases. Germline CDR1 is MNHEY and CDR2 is SVGAGI. The CDR3 is 14 residues long. This chain's CDR3 is CASSALSSSYEQYF. CDR3 in DNA: TGTGCCAGCAGTGCCCTATCGAGCTCCTACGAGCAGTACTTC.

This clonotype was seen at least ten times. The CDR3 DNA reads as TGCAGCGCTCCGGTGGGCAGTTCAGATACGCAGTATTTT. This gives the protein CSAPVGSSDTQYF. The rearrangement joins TRBV20-1 to TRBJ2-3, with unresolved D. The CDR3 covers 13 residues. Germline CDR1 DFQATT, CDR2 SNEGSKA (reference sequence).

This clonotype was counted many times. This chain joins TRBV20-1 and TRBJ2-2; no clear D. V lost 3 bases to trimming and J lost 5 bases, with 7 bases between them. Germline V gene sequence: CDR1 DFQATT, CDR2 SNEGSKA (reference sequence). This CDR3 contains 12 residues. CDR3 DNA: TGCAGTGCTAGTGGGGTAACCGGGGAGCTGTTTTTT. It yields the protein CSASGVTGELFF.

This clonotype was counted at least ten times. The chain joins TRBV7-9 to TRBJ2-1; D is perhaps TRBD1 (6 bases). Per germline, CDR1 SEHNR and CDR2 FQNEAQ (reference sequence). The CDR3 consists of 15 residues. V was trimmed by 1 base and J by 3 bases, leaving 10 bases between them. Written as DNA, the CDR3 is TGTGCCAGCAGCTTAGGGCAGGGGATCTACAATGAGCAGTTCTTC. This sequence encodes CASSLGQGIYNEQFF.

This clonotype was observed many times. The chain has TRBV5-1 and TRBJ2-6; D unresolved. V lost 3 bases, J lost 0 bases, and 10 bases lay in between. Germline V gene data show CDR1 as SGHRS and CDR2 as YFSETQ. This CDR3 region has 16 residues. The CDR3 here is CASSWMSGSGANVLTF. CDR3 coding DNA: TGCGCCAGCAGCTGGATGTCCGGCTCTGGGGCCAACGTCCTGACTTTC.

This clonotype was picked up a small number of times. Likely a read error: the CDR3 ends without its conserved phenylalanine or tryptophan. This rearrangement joins TRBV6-2 or TRBV6-3 to TRBJ2-2, with TRBD1 as a possible D gene (6 bases). The CDR3 runs 16 residues. CDR1 is MNHEY, CDR2 SVGEGT, per germline. Trimming removed 4 bases at V and 5 bases at J, with 17 bases between. The CDR3 is CASSSRGQMRTGELFS. The CDR3 DNA reads TGTGCCAGCAGTTCCAGGGGTCAGATGCGGACCGGGGAGCTGTTTTCT.

On this clonotype: Since a much larger clone is just one base distant, this may be a read error. CDR3 bases: TGCAGTGCTGGAGGGCGGGGGGCCGGGGAGCTGTTTTTT. Its protein product is CSAGGRGAGELFF. The chain carries TRBV20-1 and TRBJ2-2, with 8 positions matching TRBD2. The CDR3 is 13 amino acids. V gave up 5 bases and J gave up 6 bases; unmatched junction bases: 5. Germline V lookup: CDR1 DFQATT, CDR2 SNEGSKA (reference sequence).

There are many counts of this clonotype. The chain couples TRBV9 to TRBJ2-2; a possible D gene is TRBD2 (5 bases). The CDR3 has 16 residues. Germline CDR1 reads SGDLS; CDR2 reads YYNGEE. The V end was cut by 4 bases, the J end by 6 bases, with 19 bases between. In DNA, the CDR3 is TGTGCCAGCAGCCTACGGACCGGGATAAATGCCGGGGAGCTGTTTTTT. Its protein is CASSLRTGINAGELFF.

Concerning this clonotype itself: This could be a read error, since a much larger clone is one nucleotide away. The chain links TRBV7-6 to TRBJ2-1, with 7 bases lining up with TRBD1. This CDR3 is built from 15 residues. Germline-derived CDR1 and CDR2 are SGHVS and FNYEAQ. The CDR3 reads CASSLLTGNYNEQLF. CDR3 nucleotide sequence: TGTGCCAGCAGCTTACTGACAGGGAACTACAATGAGCAGCTCTTC.

This clonotype was found a few times. This may stem from a read error, because a much larger clone lies one nucleotide away. The chain couples TRBV12-3 or TRBV12-4 to TRBJ2-4, with a tentative D call TRBD1 (6 bases). The CDR3 totals 15 residues. The CDR3 DNA reads TGTGCCAGCAGTCGCGAAGGGATAGGGGGTCCCCCAATTACCTTC. Translating it yields CASSREGIGGPPITF.

In its sample, this clonotype was seen many times. This chain uses TRBV29-1 with TRBJ2-2; 7 bases are shared with TRBD1. J gave up 4 bases and V 3 bases, and 14 bases lay outside the gene matches. In germline, CDR1 is SQVTM, CDR2 ANQGSEA. CDR3 length: 17 amino acids. Here the CDR3 DNA reads TGCAGCGTTGAGTTACGGAAATCAGGGGGTCTCACCGGGGAGCTGTTTTTT. As protein: CSVELRKSGGLTGELFF.

Many counts were recorded for this clonotype. The junction and the germline gene differ at one end; a read error may be behind it. The chain is built from TRBV4-1 and TRBJ2-1, with TRBD2 matching 7 bases. CDR1 MGHRA and CDR2 YSYEKL come from the germline V gene. The length of the CDR3 is 16 residues. In DNA form, the CDR3 reads TGCGCCAGCAGCCAAGGGGGAGGACTAGTCTACAATGAGCAGTTCTTT. It is translated as CASSQGGGLVYNEQFF.

The rearrangement uses TRBV20-1 and TRBJ2-4; D unclear. The ends were cut back, 3 bases at V and 0 bases at J, with 12 bases in the middle. This CDR3 spans 15 amino acids. Germline CDR1 reads DFQATT; CDR2 reads SNEGSKA (reference sequence). The CDR3, as DNA: TGCAGTGCTAGGAGTGGCCCGAGAGCCAAAAACATTCAGTACTTC. Amino acids: CSARSGPRAKNIQYF.

This clonotype was seen repeatedly, ten times or more. The chain couples TRBV5-1 to TRBJ2-1; D perhaps matches TRBD2 (6 bases). Trimming left V 7 bases short and J 0 bases short, with 20 bases between. CDR3 size: 17 residues. The germline CDR1 and CDR2 sequences are SGHRS and YFSETQ. The CDR3 here is CASSVVSGYSSYNEQFF. In nucleotides, the CDR3 is TGCGCCAGCTCCGTGGTTAGCGGTTATAGCTCCTACAATGAGCAGTTCTTC.

The chain joins TRBV12-3 or TRBV12-4 to TRBJ2-5; no clear D gene. The CDR3 runs to 17 residues. Trimming cost V 1 base and J 10 bases, with 25 bases left between them. CDR3 DNA: TGTGCCAGCAGTTTAGTGCGGTCGACTGGGGTGAGAGACGGCCAGTACTTC. Encoded protein: CASSLVRSTGVRDGQYF.

As concerns this clonotype: A read error may account for a junction end that differs from germline. V and J are TRBV13 and TRBJ2-1; either TRBD1 or TRBD2 may fit D (5 bases each). Germline V gene sequence: CDR1 PRHDT, CDR2 FYEKMQ (reference sequence). The CDR3 length is 11 residues. In DNA form, the CDR3 reads TGTGCCAGCAGCTCTCGCCGGGACCTCGCCTTC. This sequence encodes CASSSRRDLAF. The entire variable domain, with the rest obtained from reference TRBV13 and TRBJ2-1, is as follows: AAGVIQSPRHLIKEKRETATLKCYPIPRHDTVYWYQQGPGQDPQFLISFYEKMQSDKGSIPDRFSAQQFSDYHSELNMSSLELGDSALYFCASSSRRDLAFGPGTRLTVL.

This clonotype was recorded many times. A much bigger clone sits one base away, suggesting this may be a read error. The genes are TRBV29-1 and TRBJ2-1, with D possibly TRBD2 on 6 matching bases. Germline CDR1 reads SQVTM; CDR2 reads ANQGSEA. This CDR3 comprises 14 residues. CDR3 amino acids: CSVEGSRELNKQFF. CDR3 in DNA: TGCAGCGTTGAAGGCTCCCGGGAGCTCAATAAGCAGTTCTTC.

This clonotype has at least ten counts. This chain connects TRBV6-2 or TRBV6-3 to TRBJ2-1, with 7 bases that match TRBD2. CDR3 length: 15 residues. Trimming took 5 bases from V and 0 from J; bases not matched to a gene: 4. The germline V gene has CDR1 MNHEY and CDR2 SVGEGT. CDR3 DNA: TGTGCCAGCAGTCTAGCGGAGAGCTCCTACAATGAGCAGTTCTTC. Translation: CASSLAESSYNEQFF.

The sample holds many counts of this clonotype. The chain recombines TRBV18 with TRBJ2-1; either TRBD1 or TRBD2 may fit D (6 bases each). Germline CDR1 KGHSH, CDR2 LQKENI. The CDR3 spans 16 residues. V lost 6 bases and J lost 2, with 17 bases in between. CDR3 amino acids: CASSPTGGTPYNEQFF. In DNA form, the CDR3 reads TGTGCCAGCTCGCCGACCGGCGGGACACCCTACAATGAGCAGTTCTTC.

The table lists this clonotype with a few counts. The chain uses TRBV20-1 and TRBJ2-6; D remains ambiguous. This CDR3 comprises 15 residues. Germline V gives CDR1 DFQATT, CDR2 SNEGSKA (reference sequence). The germline V and J ends were trimmed by 1 base and 0 bases, with 7 bases remaining between them. The CDR3 spells CSARVDGSGANVLTF. CDR3 nucleotide sequence: TGCAGTGCTAGAGTTGATGGCTCTGGGGCCAACGTCCTGACTTTC.

The chain links TRBV18 to TRBJ2-2; D call uncertain. CDR1 is KGHSH, CDR2 LQKENI, per germline. Trimming took off 2 bases at V and 4 bases at J, with 8 bases between the two ends. The CDR3 length is 14 residues. CDR3 sequence (DNA): TGTGCCAGCTCACCAGACGGGTCCACCGGGGAGCTGTTTTTT. It translates to CASSPDGSTGELFF. Full variable domain (missing parts from reference TRBV18 and TRBJ2-2): NAGVMQNPRHLVRRRGQEARLRCSPMKGHSHVYWYRQLPEEGLKFMVYLQKENIIDESGMPKERFSAEFPKEGPSILRIQQVVRGDSAAYFCASSPDGSTGELFFGEGSRLTVL.

This clonotype was counted ten times or more. CDR3 DNA sequence: TGTGCCAGCAGCTTAGATGGTACCCCGGCCTTTGCCAAAAACATTCAGTACTTC. Protein product: CASSLDGTPAFAKNIQYF. This rearrangement joins TRBV7-2 to TRBJ2-4, with D unresolved. The CDR3 length is 18 residues. Trimming took 1 base from V and 1 from J, leaving 17 bases between them. From germline, CDR1 is SGHTA and CDR2 FQGNSA.

This clonotype was seen at least ten times. The chain recombines TRBV11-2 with TRBJ2-3, with D tentatively TRBD2 (5 bases). Germline V gene sequence: CDR1 SGHAT, CDR2 FQNNGV. CDR3 length: 12 amino acids. The V gene lost 5 bases and the J gene lost 9 bases, with 12 bases spanning the gap. The CDR3 loop is CASSKNRETQYF. DNA for the CDR3: TGTGCCAGCAGCAAAAACCGGGAAACGCAGTATTTT.

In regard to this clonotype: A far larger clone is one base from this, pointing to a likely read error. This chain connects TRBV7-9 to TRBJ1-1, with D unresolved. This CDR3 comprises 15 residues. CDR1 is SEHNR and CDR2 is FQNEAQ in the germline V gene (reference sequence). The CDR3 nucleotides read TGTGGCAGCAGCTTATCACCAGCCATGAACACTGAAGCTTTCTTT. Residues: CGSSLSPAMNTEAFF. The entire variable domain, with the rest obtained from reference TRBV7-9 and TRBJ1-1, is as follows: DTGVSQNPRHKITKRGQNVTFRCDPISEHNRLYWYRQTLGQGPEFLTYFQNEAQLEKSRLLSDRFSAERPKGSFSTLEIQRTEQGDSAMYLCGSSLSPAMNTEAFFGQGTRLTVV.